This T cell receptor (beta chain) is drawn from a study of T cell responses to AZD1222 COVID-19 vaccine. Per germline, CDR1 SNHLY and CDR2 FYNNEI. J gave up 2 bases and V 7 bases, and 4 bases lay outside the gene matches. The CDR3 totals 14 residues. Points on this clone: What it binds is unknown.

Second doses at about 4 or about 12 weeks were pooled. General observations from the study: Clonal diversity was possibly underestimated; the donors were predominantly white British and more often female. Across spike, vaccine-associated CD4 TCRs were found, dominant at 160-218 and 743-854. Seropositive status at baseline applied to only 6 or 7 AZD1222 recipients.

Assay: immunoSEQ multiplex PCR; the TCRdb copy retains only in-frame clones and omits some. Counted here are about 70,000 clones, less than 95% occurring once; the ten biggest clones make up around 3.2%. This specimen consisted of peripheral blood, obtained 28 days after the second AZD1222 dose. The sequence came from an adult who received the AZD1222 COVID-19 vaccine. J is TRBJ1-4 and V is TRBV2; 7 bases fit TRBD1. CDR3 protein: CASNWDSTNEKLFF. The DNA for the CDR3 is TGTGCCAGCAACTGGGACAGCACTAATGAAAAACTGTTTTTT.